This T cell receptor (beta chain) derives from a study of radiotherapy plus CTLA-4 blockade in lung cancer. The CDR3 sequence is 18 residues long. With 2 bases clipped from V and 0 bases from J, the junction kept 8 bases outside the gene matches. This clone was recorded a few times. The antigen remains unidentified. Study-level points and caveats: Expansion of tumor-derived TCR clones was observed in blood after radiotherapy plus ipilimumab.

Repertoires were generated with immunoSEQ multiplex PCR, while TCRdb's copy carries only in-frame clones and drops some. In the table there are 71,000 or so clones, around 87% of which are singletons. The sequencing used peripheral blood, collected from a patient treated with radiotherapy plus ipilimumab. The genes are TRBV5-7 and TRBJ1-3; 10 bases align to TRBD1. TRBV5-7 is treated as an ORF (open reading frame) with a function not yet certain. This TCR derives from a human donor with non-small cell lung cancer who had stable disease on radiotherapy plus ipilimumab. In nucleotides, the CDR3 is TGTGCCAGCAGCTTTTGGGACAGGGGCCAGAGCTCTGGAAACACCATATATTTT. Encoded protein: CASSFWDRGQSSGNTIYF.